This entry lists 8 T cell receptor beta chains sequenced from one sample in a study of blood T cell repertoires in COVID-19. The repertoire was sequenced with immunoSEQ multiplex PCR; TCRdb's copy has only in-frame clones and lacks some. Counted here are approximately 300,000 clones, roughly nine tenths occurring once; the ten biggest clones make up roughly a tenth. Source material: PBMCs or T cells enriched from blood (not recorded which). These receptors originate from a woman aged 25 to 39 who had recovered from COVID-19.

This chain links TRBV11-3 with TRBJ2-2, with 7 bases fitting TRBD2. The CDR3 runs to 14 residues. V lost 5 bases, J lost 5 bases, and 5 bases stayed unmatched. CDR1 is SGHNT and CDR2 is YENEEA in the germline V gene. This CDR3 is CASSAMGGTGELFF. As DNA, the CDR3 is TGTGCCAGCAGCGCAATGGGGGGGACCGGGGAGCTGTTTTTT.

V usage is TRBV6-5 and J usage is TRBJ2-7, with TRBD1 matching over 9 bases. Germline values: CDR1 MNHEY, CDR2 SVGAGI. Trimming at V came to 4 bases and at J to 4 bases, leaving 11 bases not matched to a gene. The CDR3 consists of 16 residues. The CDR3 sequence is CASSSVPGQGQYEQYF. CDR3 nucleotides: TGTGCCAGCAGTTCGGTACCGGGACAGGGCCAATACGAGCAGTACTTC.

This clone was counted a single time. The chain is built from TRBV19 and TRBJ2-1; tentatively, D is TRBD2 (5 bases). Trimming took 5 bases from V and 0 from J, leaving 14 bases between them. Looked up from germline, CDR1 is LNHDA and CDR2 is SQIVND (reference sequence). The CDR3 sequence is 16 residues long. The CDR3 nucleotides read TGTGCCAGTAGTCCGCGGGCCTCCAGCTCCTACAATGAGCAGTTCTTC. Translated, it gives CASSPRASSSYNEQFF. Full variable domain (outside the CDR3, taken from reference TRBV19 and TRBJ2-1): DGGITQSPKYLFRKEGQNVTLSCEQNLNHDAMYWYRQDPGQGLRLIYYSQIVNDFQKGDIAEGYSVSREKKESFPLTVTSAQKNPTAFYLCASSPRASSSYNEQFFGPGTRLTVL.

The genes are TRBV13 and TRBJ2-5, with 9 bases matching TRBD2. The CDR3 is 17 residues long. The V segment lost 4 bases and the J segment 1 base; nucleotides outside the gene matches: 10. From germline, CDR1 is PRHDT and CDR2 FYEKMQ (reference sequence). The CDR3 nucleotides are TGTGCCAGCAGCTCCCGACTAGCGGCTCTTCTCCAAGAGACCCAGTACTTC. Translated, it gives CASSSRLAALLQETQYF.

The chain carries TRBV7-9 and TRBJ2-7, with D unresolved. Between the trimmed V and J ends, which lost 5 bases and 3 bases, there was a span of 23 bases. The CDR3 consists of 17 residues. Germline V gives CDR1 SEHNR, CDR2 FQNEAQ (reference sequence). CDR3 sequence (DNA): TGTGCCAGCAGCCACCCGAGGCGAGCGCTGCCCCGCTACGAGCAGTACTTC. Its translation: CASSHPRRALPRYEQYF. The entire variable domain, with the rest obtained from reference TRBV7-9 and TRBJ2-7, is as follows: DTGVSQNPRHKITKRGQNVTFRCDPISEHNRLYWYRQTLGQGPEFLTYFQNEAQLEKSRLLSDRFSAERPKGSFSTLEIQRTEQGDSAMYLCASSHPRRALPRYEQYFGPGTRLTVT.

This chain uses TRBV5-1 with TRBJ2-3, with no clear D. The length of the CDR3 is 14 residues. The germline CDR1 and CDR2 sequences are SGHRS and YFSETQ. Trimming left V 3 bases short and J 0 bases short, with 8 bases between. The CDR3 loop is CASSSLLSTDTQYF. The DNA for the CDR3 is TGCGCCAGCAGCTCACTACTTAGCACAGATACGCAGTATTTT.

This sequence joins TRBV10-2 and TRBJ1-1, with 7 bases identical to TRBD1. CDR1 WSHSY and CDR2 SAAADI come from the germline V gene. V lost 7 bases, J lost 1 base, and 3 bases stayed unmatched. The CDR3 has 13 residues. The CDR3 reads CASTGTANTEAFF. CDR3 in DNA: TGCGCCAGCACTGGGACAGCGAACACTGAAGCTTTCTTT.

The chain uses TRBV28 and TRBJ2-1; 7 bases match TRBD1. The CDR3 extends over 16 amino acids. With 4 bases clipped from V and 6 bases from J, the junction kept 12 bases outside the gene matches. From germline, CDR1 is MDHEN and CDR2 SYDVKM. The CDR3 here is CASSSMTGFPVNEQFF. The CDR3 coding sequence is TGTGCCAGCAGTTCAATGACAGGGTTTCCGGTCAATGAGCAGTTCTTC. The full variable domain, with the rest looked up from reference TRBV28 and TRBJ2-1, is DVKVTQSSRYLVKRTGEKVFLECVQDMDHENMFWYRQDPGLGLRLIYFSYDVKMKEKGDIPEGYSVSREKKERFSLILESASTNQTSMYLCASSSMTGFPVNEQFFGPGTRLTVL.